The source of this T cell receptor (beta chain) is a study of blood T cell repertoires in COVID-19. This clone was observed once. The CDR3 consists of 13 residues. Looked up from germline, CDR1 is SGHVS and CDR2 is FQNEAQ. The ends lost 3 bases at V and 6 bases at J; junction bases unmatched: 3. TCRdb's copy holds only in-frame clones and misses some; the assay was immunoSEQ multiplex PCR. The data contain over 150,000 clones, approximately 91% of them singletons. The chain couples TRBV7-8 to TRBJ2-7; 9 positions agree with TRBD1. Input material: peripheral blood. The sequence came from a man between 18 and 29 years old with COVID-19, enrolled during active disease. For the CDR3, the DNA is TGTGCCAGCAGCTTGACAGGGGGGGGCGAGCAGTACTTC. Translating gives CASSLTGGGEQYF. Using reference TRBV7-8 and TRBJ2-7 for the parts outside the CDR3, the full variable domain is GAGVSQSPRYKVAKRGQDVALRCDPISGHVSLFWYQQALGQGPEFLTYFQNEAQLDKSGLPSDRFFAERPEGSVSTLKIQRTQQEDSAVYLCASSLTGGGEQYFGPGTRLTVT.